The source of this T cell receptor beta chain is a study of shared clonotypes between healthy human individuals. Study at large: CD4 naive and CD4 memory each took three plates per donor, while CD8 naive took two and CD8 memory one. Study-level points and caveats: Sharing across several donors was seen in 4% to 5% of naive CD4 clonotypes. Richness estimates generally favored naive over memory subsets.

With regard to this clone: Its antigen is currently unknown.

This CDR3 has 15 amino acids. Germline values: CDR1 SNHLY, CDR2 FYNNEI. The ends were cut back, 4 bases at V and 2 bases at J, with 12 bases in the middle. Each cell subset's genomic DNA was divided evenly among several immunoSEQ plates. Clones were read by immunoSEQ multiplex PCR, and TCRdb kept only the in-frame ones, dropping some. In the table there are more than 1,200,000 clones, roughly 98.5% of which are singletons. The sample was naive CD4+ T cells sorted from blood. Subset indicated: CD45RA+ positively selected. The source of this sequence is a man aged 30 to 45 in good health. This chain uses TRBV2 with TRBJ2-1; the D gene is possibly TRBD2 (6 bases). As DNA, the CDR3 is TGTGCCAGCAGTGTAGGCGGGGCCACCTACAATGAGCAGTTCTTC. Its translation is CASSVGGATYNEQFF.